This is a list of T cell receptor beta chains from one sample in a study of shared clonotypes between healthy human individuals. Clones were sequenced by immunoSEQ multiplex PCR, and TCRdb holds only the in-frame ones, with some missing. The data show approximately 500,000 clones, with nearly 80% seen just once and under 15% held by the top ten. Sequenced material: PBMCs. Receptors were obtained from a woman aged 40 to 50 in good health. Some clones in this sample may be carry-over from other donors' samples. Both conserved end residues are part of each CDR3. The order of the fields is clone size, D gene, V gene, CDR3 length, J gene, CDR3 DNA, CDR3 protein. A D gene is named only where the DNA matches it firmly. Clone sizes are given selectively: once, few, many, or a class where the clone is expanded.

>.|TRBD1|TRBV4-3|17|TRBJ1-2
TGCGCCAGCAGCCCAGCTGGGGACAGGGCCAACTACTATGGCTACACCTTC
CASSPAGDRANYYGYTF
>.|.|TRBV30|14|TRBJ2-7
TGTGCCTGGGGGGGCCGGGAGTTGTACTACGAGCAGTACTTC
CAWGGRELYYEQYF
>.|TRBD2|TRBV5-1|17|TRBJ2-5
TGCGCCAGCAGCTCTGGGGGCAGCGGGAGGGTTCAAGAGACCCAGTACTTC
CASSSGGSGRVQETQYF
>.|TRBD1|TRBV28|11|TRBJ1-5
TGTGCCAGCAGTTATAGGGGGCGCCAGCATTTT
CASSYRGRQHF
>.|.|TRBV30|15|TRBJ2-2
TGTGCCTGGAGTAATCTAAGATGGGGCACCGGGGAGCTGTTTTTT
CAWSNLRWGTGELFF
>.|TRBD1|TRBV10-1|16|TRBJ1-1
TGCGCCAGCAGTGAGTCGACAGGGGGCCCTTTGGCCCAAGCTTTCTTT
CASSESTGGPLAQAFF
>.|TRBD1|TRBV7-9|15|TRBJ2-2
TGTGCCAGCAGCCGCCGGGACAGGGGGTTCGGGGAGCTGTTTTTT
CASSRRDRGFGELFF
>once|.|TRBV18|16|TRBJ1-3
TGTGCCAGCTCAAATACCGGGCCGAGCTCTGGAAACACCATATATTTT
CASSNTGPSSGNTIYF
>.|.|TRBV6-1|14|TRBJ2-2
TGTGCCAGCAGTGAGGGGTTGAACACCGGGGAGCTGTTTTTT
CASSEGLNTGELFF
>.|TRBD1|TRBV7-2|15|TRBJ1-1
TGTGCCAGCAGCTTAGTTCCAGGGGGTGACACTGAAGCTTTCTTT
CASSLVPGGDTEAFF
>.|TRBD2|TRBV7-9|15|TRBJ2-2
TGTGCCAGCAGCTTTCTCGCGGGAGGGGCCGGGGAGCTGTTTTTT
CASSFLAGGAGELFF
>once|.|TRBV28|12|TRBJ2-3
TGTGCCAGCGGTCAGGGCACAGATACGCAGTATTTT
CASGQGTDTQYF
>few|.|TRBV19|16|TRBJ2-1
TGTGCCAGTAGTATAGCTCAAATTAGGGCCTACAATGAGCAGTTCTTC
CASSIAQIRAYNEQFF
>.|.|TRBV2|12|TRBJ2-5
TGTGCCAGCAGTGTGATCCAAGAGACCCAGTACTTC
CASSVIQETQYF
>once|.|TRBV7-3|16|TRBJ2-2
TGTGCCAGCAGCTTAACGGCCAGGGCTCAATCGGGGGAGCTGTTTTTT
CASSLTARAQSGELFF
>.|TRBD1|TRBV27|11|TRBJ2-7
TGTGCCAGCAGTAGACAGGGAGAGCAGTACTTC
CASSRQGEQYF
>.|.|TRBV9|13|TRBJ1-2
TGTGCCAGCAGCGAGGGGGGGTATGGTGGCTACACCTTC
CASSEGGYGGYTF
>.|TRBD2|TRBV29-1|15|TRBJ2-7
TGCAGCGTTGGAGGCGCTAGCGGGAGGCCCTACGAGCAGTACTTC
CSVGGASGRPYEQYF
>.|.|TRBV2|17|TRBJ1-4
TGTGCCAGCAAAACTGGACACGGGACGGTGCCTAATGAAAAACTGTTTTTT
CASKTGHGTVPNEKLFF
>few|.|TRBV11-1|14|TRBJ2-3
TGTGCCAGCAGCCCTCCTGTGGACACAGATACGCAGTATTTT
CASSPPVDTDTQYF
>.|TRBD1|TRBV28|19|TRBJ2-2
TGTGCCAGCAGTTTATACGGAGGTGGACAGGGACCGAACACCGGGGAGCTGTTTTTT
CASSLYGGGQGPNTGELFF
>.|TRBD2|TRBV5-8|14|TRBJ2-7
TGTGCCAGCAGCCTGGGACTAGCGCAATACGAGCAGTACTTC
CASSLGLAQYEQYF
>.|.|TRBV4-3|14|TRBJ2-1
TGCGCCAGCAGCCACCGAATCGGGTACAATGAGCAGTTCTTC
CASSHRIGYNEQFF
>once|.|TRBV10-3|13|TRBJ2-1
TGTGCCATCAGTGACCGAGGGGGCAATGAGCAGTTCTTC
CAISDRGGNEQFF
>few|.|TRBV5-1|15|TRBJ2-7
TGCGCCAGCAGGGTGGCAACCAGTTACTCCTACGAGCAGTACTTC
CASRVATSYSYEQYF
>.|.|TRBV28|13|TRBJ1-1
TGTGCCAGCAGTTTGGGGGAGGGGACTGAAGCTTTCTTT
CASSLGEGTEAFF
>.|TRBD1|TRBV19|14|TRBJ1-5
TGTGCCAGTAGTCCCCGGGACAGGGCTCAGCCCCAGCATTTT
CASSPRDRAQPQHF
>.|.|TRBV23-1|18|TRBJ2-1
TGCGCCAGCAGTCAATCAAGGTCCCGGGGGCGAGTTGACAATGAGCAGTTCTTC
CASSQSRSRGRVDNEQFF
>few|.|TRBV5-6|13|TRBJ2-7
TGTGCCAGCAGCTTGTTAACAGGTAACGAGCAGTACTTC
CASSLLTGNEQYF
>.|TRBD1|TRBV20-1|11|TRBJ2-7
TGCAGTGCCGGACAGGGTGGCGAGCAGTACTTC
CSAGQGGEQYF
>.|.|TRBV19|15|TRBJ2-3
TGTGCCAGTAGTATTTTACCGGGAGTATCAGATACGCAGTATTTT
CASSILPGVSDTQYF
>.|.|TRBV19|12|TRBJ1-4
TGTGCCAGTAGTACGTGGACAGAAAAACTGTTTTTT
CASSTWTEKLFF
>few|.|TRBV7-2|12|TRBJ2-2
TGTGCCAGCAGCTTTACCGCCGGGGAGCTGTTTTTT
CASSFTAGELFF
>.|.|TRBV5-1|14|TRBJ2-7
TGCGCCAGCAGCCGGGACCGGGATGGCTACGAGCAGTACTTC
CASSRDRDGYEQYF
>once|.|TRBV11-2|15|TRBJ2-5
TGTGCCAGCAGCCTTAACGGTCTATTTCAAGAGACCCAGTACTTC
CASSLNGLFQETQYF
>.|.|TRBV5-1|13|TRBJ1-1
TGCGCCAGCAGCTTTAGCAGGAACACTGAAGCTTTCTTT
CASSFSRNTEAFF
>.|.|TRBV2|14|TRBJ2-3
TGTGCCAGCAGTGAACAGGGGGGTCTAGATACGCAGTATTTT
CASSEQGGLDTQYF
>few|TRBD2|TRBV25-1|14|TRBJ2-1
TGTGCCAGCAGAGCTAGCGGGAGCTACAATGAGCAGTTCTTC
CASRASGSYNEQFF
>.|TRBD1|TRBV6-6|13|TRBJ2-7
TGTGCCAGCTCACCGGGACAGTACTACGAGCAGTACTTC
CASSPGQYYEQYF
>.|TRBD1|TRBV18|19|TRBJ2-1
TGTGCCAGCTCACCACCTAATGGAAGAGGACAGGGGGCCAACAATGAGCAGTTCTTC
CASSPPNGRGQGANNEQFF
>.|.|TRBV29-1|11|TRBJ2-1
TGCAGCGTGGAAACTAGTCGGGGGCAGTTCTTC
CSVETSRGQFF
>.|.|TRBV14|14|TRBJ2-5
TGTGCCAGCAGCCAAGGGTGCATCCAAGAGACCCAGTACTTC
CASSQGCIQETQYF